The 9 T cell receptor beta chains below come from one sample, sequenced in a study of blood T cell repertoires in COVID-19. Produced via immunoSEQ multiplex PCR; TCRdb's table is partial and in-frame only. Of 120,000 or so clones in the sample, 85% were seen once. The specimen was peripheral blood. The receptors derive from a man aged 80 or over with active or convalescent COVID-19.

This clone appeared once. The J gene is TRBJ2-3, the V gene TRBV15; weak D call: TRBD1 (5 bases). The ends were cut back, 1 base at V and 2 bases at J, with 10 bases in the middle. Germline V gene data show CDR1 as LNHNV and CDR2 as YYDKDF (reference sequence). The CDR3 covers 15 residues. CDR3 nucleotides: TGTGCCACCAGCAGAGTCCCAGGACACACAGATACGCAGTATTTT. Translating gives CATSRVPGHTDTQYF.

The rearrangement links TRBV9 to TRBJ2-5, with D possibly matching TRBD1 (6 bases). The CDR3 extends over 17 amino acids. Germline V lookup: CDR1 SGDLS, CDR2 YYNGEE. V dropped 1 base and J dropped 3 bases, with 19 bases sitting between them. The CDR3 region is CASSVRSRGKGEETQYF. DNA of the CDR3: TGTGCCAGCAGCGTACGAAGTCGGGGCAAGGGGGAAGAGACCCAGTACTTC.

V gene TRBV18 combines with J gene TRBJ2-1, with D unclear. CDR1 is KGHSH and CDR2 is LQKENI in the germline V gene. V lost 3 bases and J 14 bases, leaving 17 bases between the germline ends. The CDR3 is 13 amino acids. CDR3 sequence (DNA): TGTGCCAGCTCACCCCAGTCTCAGGCCGAGAAGTTCTTC. It codes for CASSPQSQAEKFF.

The CDR3 spells CASSRGTSGVSTDTQYF. The CDR3 region has the DNA TGTGCCAGCAGCCGAGGGACTAGCGGGGTTAGCACAGATACGCAGTATTTT. This rearrangement joins TRBV6-6 to TRBJ2-3, with 13 bases matching TRBD2. The CDR3 has 17 residues. The germline V gene has CDR1 MNHNY and CDR2 SVGAGI (reference sequence). J was trimmed by 0 bases and V by 6 bases; bases with no gene match: 6.

As concerns this clone: Other DNA sequences in the sample encode the same CDR3. The V call is TRBV7-9, the J call TRBJ2-5; D may be TRBD1 (6 bases). The CDR3 contains 15 residues. Germline lookup yields CDR1 SEHNR and CDR2 FQNEAQ (reference sequence). V gave up 1 base and J gave up 4 bases, with 13 bases separating them. The CDR3 DNA is TGTGCCAGCAGCTTAGGGCAGGGGCTTGGAGAGACCCAGTACTTC. Amino acids: CASSLGQGLGETQYF.

The chain joins TRBV6-5 to TRBJ1-4; 7 bases agree with TRBD1. V lost 6 bases and J lost 6; bases outside the gene matches: 10. The germline V gene has CDR1 MNHEY and CDR2 SVGAGI. This CDR3 comprises 15 residues. CDR3 in amino acids: CASSPWSGGDEKLFF. The CDR3 region has the DNA TGTGCCAGCAGCCCCTGGTCAGGGGGAGATGAAAAACTGTTTTTT.

This chain joins TRBV28 and TRBJ2-5; 8 bases match TRBD1. Germline lookup yields CDR1 MDHEN and CDR2 SYDVKM. This CDR3 has 16 amino acids. With V trimmed by 5 bases and J by 2 bases, 10 bases remained unmatched. The CDR3 loop reads CASSPWTGRKQETQYF. In DNA form, the CDR3 reads TGTGCCAGCAGTCCCTGGACAGGGAGAAAACAAGAGACCCAGTACTTC.

This chain links TRBV10-3 with TRBJ2-3; D might be TRBD2 (6 bases). The CDR3 is 14 residues long. From germline, CDR1 is ENHRY and CDR2 SYGVKD. V lost 4 bases, J lost 4 bases, and 12 bases lay in between. CDR3 nucleotides: TGTGCCATCAGTGGGGAGGTCGGCGCAGATACGCAGTATTTT. Translation: CAISGEVGADTQYF.

The CDR3 coding sequence is TGTGCCAGCAGCACGGGACAGGGAACGACTCTGGAGACCCAGTACTTC. Translated: CASSTGQGTTLETQYF. The chain combines TRBV3-1 (or the pseudogene TRBV3-2) with TRBJ2-5; the match to TRBD1 covers 9 bases. After removal of 5 bases from V and 5 bases from J, the junction contained 12 bases not matched to a gene. Germline V gene sequence: CDR1 LGHDT, CDR2 YNNKEL (reference sequence). The CDR3 loop spans 16 amino acids.